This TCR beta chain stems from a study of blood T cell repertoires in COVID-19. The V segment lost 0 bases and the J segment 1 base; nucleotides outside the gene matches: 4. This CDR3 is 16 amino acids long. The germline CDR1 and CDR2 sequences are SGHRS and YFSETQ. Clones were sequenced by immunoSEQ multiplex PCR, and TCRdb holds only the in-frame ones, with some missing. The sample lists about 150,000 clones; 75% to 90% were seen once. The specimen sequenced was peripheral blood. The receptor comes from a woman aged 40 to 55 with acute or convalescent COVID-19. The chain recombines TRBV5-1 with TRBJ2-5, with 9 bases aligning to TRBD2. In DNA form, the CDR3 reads TGCGCCAGCAGCTTGGGGGGGACTAGCCTCCAAGAGACCCAGTACTTC. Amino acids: CASSLGGTSLQETQYF.